Listed here is a single TCR beta chain. The antigen is undetermined. PCR involved 60 Vbeta and 13 Jbeta primers. Profiled with immunoSEQ multiplex PCR; TCRdb holds only in-frame clones, not every one. In all, the sample yields 150,000 to 200,000 clones. The entry originates in a study of cytomegalovirus exposure and HLA in healthy donors. General study findings and limits: Some TCR beta chains (approximately 180 of them) were listed as cytomegalovirus-associated. It was reported that the classifier diagnosed cytomegalovirus status with high specificity and sensitivity in both the original and validation cohorts. Accurate predictions that matched the HLA-A and HLA-B alleles of most subjects were reportedly made from TCR beta sequences.

The CDR3 length is 14 residues. V gave up 2 bases and J gave up 3 bases; unmatched junction bases: 2. Germline lookup yields CDR1 SGDLS and CDR2 YYNGEE. Sample: PBMCs. The origin of this receptor is a young woman in good health and CMV-seropositive. V usage is TRBV9 and J usage is TRBJ2-1; 7 bases fit TRBD2. CDR3 coding DNA: TGTGCCAGCAGCGTCCGGGACTACTACAATGAGCAGTTCTTC. This translates into CASSVRDYYNEQFF. The full variable domain, completed using reference TRBV9 and TRBJ2-1, is DSGVTQTPKHLITATGQRVTLRCSPRSGDLSVYWYQQSLDQGLQFLIQYYNGEERAKGNILERFSAQQFPDLHSELNLSSLELGDSALYFCASSVRDYYNEQFFGPGTRLTVL.